The 18 T cell receptor beta chains below all came from one sample that was sequenced in a study of cytomegalovirus exposure and HLA in healthy donors (dated by TCRdb to about 2017). Preparation of the library involved the immunoSEQ multiplex PCR assay. For the multiplex PCR, a mixture combining 60 forward primers for TCR Vbeta segments and 13 reverse primers for TCR Jbeta segments was used. TCRdb re-hosts the immuneACCESS table, in-frame sequences only. Its copies lack some clones; in the studies checked, an unresolved V gene accounts for under half of them, and the cause for the rest is not known. The sample table lists some 90,000 clones, 81% of them with a count of one. The ten largest account for about 1.5% of the sample. The sample consisted of PBMCs. Source of these receptors: a man between 40 and 49 years old in good health and CMV-seronegative.

This clone came up many times. This chain links TRBV7-9 with TRBJ2-7; D is ambiguous. V shed 5 bases and J shed 1 base, with 9 bases lying between them. The germline V gene encodes CDR1 SEHNR and CDR2 FQNEAQ (reference sequence). The CDR3 consists of 13 residues. CDR3 coding DNA: TGTGCCAGCAGCCCGAGTGGTTCCTACGAGCAGTACTTC. Protein: CASSPSGSYEQYF.

This sequence joins TRBV18 and TRBJ2-5; D perhaps matches TRBD1 (5 bases). V gave up 1 base and J gave up 5 bases, with 11 bases separating them. The CDR3 length is 14 residues. Per the germline V gene, CDR1 is KGHSH and CDR2 is LQKENI. The CDR3 nucleotides read TGTGCCAGCTCACCACTTCCAGGGCAGGAGACCCAGTACTTC. It codes for CASSPLPGQETQYF.

The V gene is TRBV9, the J gene TRBJ2-3, with D unclear. The CDR3 has 14 residues. The ends were cut back, 1 base at V and 4 bases at J, with 10 bases in the middle. Germline V gene lookup returns CDR1 SGDLS and CDR2 YYNGEE. DNA of the CDR3: TGTGCCAGCAGCGTATCGACACGTTCAGATACGCAGTATTTT. Protein sequence: CASSVSTRSDTQYF.

The chain has TRBV20-1 and TRBJ1-2; D is possibly TRBD1 (5 bases). V lost 6 bases, J lost 6 bases, and 8 bases lay in between. Germline loops: CDR1 DFQATT, CDR2 SNEGSKA (reference sequence). The CDR3 has 10 amino acids. CDR3 coding DNA: TGCAGTGCGCCCAGGGATGGCTACACCTTC. Amino acids: CSAPRDGYTF.

The V call is TRBV7-6, the J call TRBJ1-4, with D possibly TRBD1 on 6 matching bases. The germline V gene encodes CDR1 SGHVS and CDR2 FNYEAQ. Trimming cost V 4 bases and J 8 bases, with 23 bases left between them. This CDR3 is built from 17 residues. The CDR3 protein is CASSSKGGGSGWEKLFF. The CDR3 bases are TGTGCCAGCAGCTCAAAGGGGGGGGGATCCGGCTGGGAAAAACTGTTTTTT.

The chain uses TRBV2 and TRBJ1-5; D unclear. V was shortened by 4 bases and J by 4 bases, with 8 bases between the two germline ends. The germline gives CDR1 SNHLY, CDR2 FYNNEI. The CDR3 has 13 residues. The CDR3 protein is CASSGYKNQPQHF. The CDR3 DNA is TGTGCCAGCAGTGGGTACAAAAATCAGCCCCAGCATTTT.

The gene calls are TRBV19 and TRBJ2-7, with TRBD1 identical over 7 bases. CDR3 length equals 17 residues. CDR1 is LNHDA and CDR2 is SQIVND in the germline V gene (reference sequence). Losses at the gene ends were 5 bases for V and 5 bases for J; bases not matched to a gene: 18. DNA of the CDR3: TGTGCCAGTAGTCCCCCTCGGGACAGATCCGTCCGGGACGAGCAGTACTTC. Encoded protein: CASSPPRDRSVRDEQYF.

This rearrangement joins TRBV5-5 to TRBJ1-2, with D perhaps matching TRBD1 (5 bases). V lost 0 bases and J 0 bases, leaving 6 bases between the germline ends. The germline V gene encodes CDR1 SGHKS and CDR2 YYEKEE (reference sequence). This CDR3 contains 14 residues. The chain's CDR3 is CASSLGQPNYGYTF. In DNA form, the CDR3 reads TGTGCCAGCAGCTTGGGACAGCCTAACTATGGCTACACCTTC. The full variable domain, with the rest looked up from reference TRBV5-5 and TRBJ1-2, is DAGVTQSPTHLIKTRGQQVTLRCSPISGHKSVSWYQQVLGQGPQFIFQYYEKEERGRGNFPDRFSARQFPNYSSELNVNALLLGDSALYLCASSLGQPNYGYTFGSGTRLTVV.

V gene TRBV7-8 combines with J gene TRBJ2-3; D possibly corresponds to TRBD2 (6 bases). V was cut by 1 base and J by 4 bases, with 6 bases left in between. The CDR3 has 13 residues. Germline V gene data show CDR1 as SGHVS and CDR2 as FQNEAQ. CDR3 protein: CASSLGGADTQYF. The CDR3 DNA reads as TGTGCCAGCAGCTTAGGGGGGGCAGATACGCAGTATTTT.

V usage is TRBV11-2 and J usage is TRBJ1-2, with 11 bases that match TRBD1. CDR3 length equals 16 residues. Trimming at V came to 5 bases and at J to 4 bases, leaving 9 bases not matched to a gene. Germline V lookup: CDR1 SGHAT, CDR2 FQNNGV. For the CDR3, the DNA is TGTGCCAGCAGCCCCGGGACAGGGGGGGCAGGCTATGGCTACACCTTC. This sequence encodes CASSPGTGGAGYGYTF.

This clone appeared a single time. The chain combines TRBV7-9 with TRBJ1-5; a possible D gene is TRBD1 (5 bases). V was shortened by 5 bases and J by 7 bases, with 12 bases between the two germline ends. Germline V lookup: CDR1 SEHNR, CDR2 FQNEAQ (reference sequence). This CDR3 region has 13 residues. The CDR3, as DNA: TGTGCCAGCAGCCCAGACAGCCCCCAGCCCCAGCATTTT. It specifies CASSPDSPQPQHF. Full variable domain (rest looked up from reference TRBV7-9 and TRBJ1-5): DTGVSQNPRHKITKRGQNVTFRCDPISEHNRLYWYRQTLGQGPEFLTYFQNEAQLEKSRLLSDRFSAERPKGSFSTLEIQRTEQGDSAMYLCASSPDSPQPQHFGDGTRLSIL.

The chain is built from TRBV28 and TRBJ1-6, with no clear D. The length of the CDR3 is 13 residues. With 7 bases removed from V and 2 bases from J, the gap between germline ends came to 6 bases. Germline assignment: CDR1 MDHEN and CDR2 SYDVKM. CDR3 region: CASTDTYNSPLHF. CDR3 nucleotide sequence: TGTGCCAGCACAGACACCTATAATTCACCCCTCCACTTT.

The chain carries TRBV4-1 and TRBJ2-5, with 10 bases identical to TRBD2. V trimming: 4 bases; J trimming: 3 bases; junction bases outside the gene matches: 8. The CDR3 is 16 residues long. Per germline, CDR1 MGHRA and CDR2 YSYEKL. Here the CDR3 reads CASSRTPAGGEETQYF. In nucleotides, the CDR3 is TGCGCCAGCAGCCGGACGCCAGCGGGGGGGGAAGAGACCCAGTACTTC.

V is TRBV28 and J is TRBJ1-2, with 8 positions matching TRBD1. The V gene's germline CDR1 is MDHEN and CDR2 SYDVKM. The CDR3 totals 12 residues. Trimming at V came to 5 bases and at J to 7 bases, leaving 3 bases not matched to a gene. The CDR3 nucleotides are TGTGCCAGCAGTCTCGACAGGGGTGGCTACACCTTC. Protein sequence: CASSLDRGGYTF.

The sample holds one count of this clone. The rearrangement joins TRBV4-1 to TRBJ1-2, with D unresolved. Germline lookup yields CDR1 MGHRA and CDR2 YSYEKL. The V and J ends lost 0 bases and 4 bases respectively, with 6 bases between them. The CDR3 spans 13 residues. The CDR3 loop reads CASSQDTIYGYTF. CDR3 nucleotide sequence: TGCGCCAGCAGCCAAGACACAATCTATGGCTACACCTTC.

The V call is TRBV5-4, the J call TRBJ1-4; D not certain. The V end was cut by 3 bases, the J end by 0 bases, with 15 bases between. Per germline, CDR1 SGHNT and CDR2 YYREEE (reference sequence). The CDR3 covers 17 residues. As DNA, the CDR3 is TGTGCCAGCAGCTCAGGAGGCCAGCCCCCAACTAATGAAAAACTGTTTTTT. Encoded protein: CASSSGGQPPTNEKLFF.

The CDR3, as DNA: TGTGCCAGCAGTTTATTGAGGGGCGGGAGTGGCAATCAGCCCCAGCATTTT. As protein: CASSLLRGGSGNQPQHF. V and J are TRBV27 and TRBJ1-5; possible D gene TRBD1, 5 bases. The CDR3 covers 17 residues. V shed 1 base and J shed 2 bases, with 15 bases lying between them. CDR1 and CDR2 (germline): MNHEY, SMNVEV (reference sequence).

V is TRBV18 and J is TRBJ1-6; no definite D call. The CDR3 is made up of 17 amino acids. The germline V gene has CDR1 KGHSH and CDR2 LQKENI. V lost 3 bases, J lost 4 bases, and 16 bases lay in between. The CDR3 nucleotides read TGTGCCAGCTCACCTCGCGACCGGGGAGGTTATAATTCACCCCTCCACTTT. Residues: CASSPRDRGGYNSPLHF.